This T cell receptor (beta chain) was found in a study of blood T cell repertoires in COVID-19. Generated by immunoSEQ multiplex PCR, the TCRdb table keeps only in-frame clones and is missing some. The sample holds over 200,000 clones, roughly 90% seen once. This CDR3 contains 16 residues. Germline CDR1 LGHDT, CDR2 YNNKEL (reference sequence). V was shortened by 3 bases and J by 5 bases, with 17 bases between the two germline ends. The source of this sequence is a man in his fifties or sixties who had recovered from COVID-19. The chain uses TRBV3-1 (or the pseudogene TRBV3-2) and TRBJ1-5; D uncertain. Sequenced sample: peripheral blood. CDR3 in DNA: TGTGCCAGCAGCCACGGGAGGAGAGGCCCACATCAGCCCCAGCATTTT. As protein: CASSHGRRGPHQPQHF.